Listed here are 6 T cell receptor beta chains from one sample, sequenced in a study of blood T cell repertoires in COVID-19. The table came from immunoSEQ multiplex PCR; TCRdb's copy has only in-frame clones and leaves some out. Among 300,000 to 350,000 clones listed, approximately 85% were seen once. The sequenced sample was PBMCs or T cells enriched from blood (not recorded which). The receptors stem from a young man who had recovered from COVID-19.

The V and J genes are TRBV4-1 and TRBJ1-1, with D tentatively TRBD1 (5 bases). V was shortened by 5 bases and J by 7 bases, with 14 bases between the two germline ends. The germline gives CDR1 MGHRA, CDR2 YSYEKL. The CDR3 is 13 residues long. DNA for the CDR3: TGCGCCAGCAGCACCCGGACACTGCATGAAGCTTTCTTT. Translated: CASSTRTLHEAFF.

This clone occurred a few times. This chain uses TRBV15 with TRBJ2-5; 9 bases fit TRBD1. Germline assignment: CDR1 LNHNV and CDR2 YYDKDF (reference sequence). The J segment lost 5 bases and the V segment lost 5 bases, leaving 12 bases of the junction unmatched. The CDR3 contains 16 residues. The DNA for the CDR3 is TGTGCCACCAGCCCCGGGGGGACAGGGTTAGAGGAGACCCAGTACTTC. This encodes CATSPGGTGLEETQYF.

The rearrangement uses TRBV6-6 and TRBJ1-4; 10 positions match TRBD1. The CDR3 sequence is 15 residues long. CDR1 is MNHNY and CDR2 is SVGAGI in the germline V gene (reference sequence). V gave up 5 bases and J gave up 2 bases; unmatched junction bases: 2. Here the CDR3 DNA reads TGTGCCAGCAGTCAGGGACAGGGGACTAATGAAAAACTGTTTTTT. It is translated as CASSQGQGTNEKLFF.

The chain couples TRBV3-1 (or the pseudogene TRBV3-2) to TRBJ1-5; D is undetermined. The V gene's germline CDR1 is LGHDT and CDR2 YNNKEL (reference sequence). Trimming pared 1 base from V and 7 bases from J, leaving 8 bases between. The CDR3 extends over 13 amino acids. CDR3 residues: CASSQGLGQPQHF. The CDR3 DNA reads TGTGCCAGCAGCCAAGGCCTAGGCCAGCCCCAGCATTTT.

The gene calls are TRBV30 and TRBJ1-4; D uncertain. The V gene's germline CDR1 is GTSNPN and CDR2 SVGIG (reference sequence). CDR3 length: 13 residues. V was shortened by 1 base and J by 3 bases, with 6 bases between the two germline ends. The CDR3 spells CAWSGQANEKLFF. The CDR3 DNA reads as TGTGCCTGGAGTGGGCAAGCTAATGAAAAACTGTTTTTT.

The CDR3, as DNA: TGTGCCAGCTCACCTCCTCCGACAGGGGGCGTTTACACCGGGGAGCTGTTTTTT. Translation: CASSPPPTGGVYTGELFF. The chain combines TRBV27 with TRBJ2-2, with 10 bases lining up with TRBD1. V lost 8 bases, J lost 3 bases, and 15 bases stayed unmatched. Germline loops: CDR1 MNHEY, CDR2 SMNVEV (reference sequence). This CDR3 comprises 18 residues.